The clone carrying this T cell receptor beta chain was counted between two and nine times. The same CDR3 can be traced to other DNA sequences in this sample. Assay: immunoSEQ multiplex PCR; the TCRdb copy retains only in-frame clones and omits some. The data hold about 220,000 clones, with approximately 78% observed a single time. This specimen belongs to a study of blood T cell repertoires in COVID-19. This clonotype was sampled from a woman between 65 and 79 years old with COVID-19, enrolled during active disease. Sequencing was done on a sample of peripheral blood.

The DNA of the CDR3 is TGTGCCAGCAGCTACAGGGGATCTGGAAACACCATATATTTT. It specifies CASSYRGSGNTIYF. The J gene is TRBJ1-3, the V gene TRBV11-2; 7 positions agree with TRBD1. CDR3 length: 14 amino acids. From germline, CDR1 is SGHAT and CDR2 FQNNGV. Trimming removed 4 bases from V and 1 base from J; junction bases left unmatched: 1.